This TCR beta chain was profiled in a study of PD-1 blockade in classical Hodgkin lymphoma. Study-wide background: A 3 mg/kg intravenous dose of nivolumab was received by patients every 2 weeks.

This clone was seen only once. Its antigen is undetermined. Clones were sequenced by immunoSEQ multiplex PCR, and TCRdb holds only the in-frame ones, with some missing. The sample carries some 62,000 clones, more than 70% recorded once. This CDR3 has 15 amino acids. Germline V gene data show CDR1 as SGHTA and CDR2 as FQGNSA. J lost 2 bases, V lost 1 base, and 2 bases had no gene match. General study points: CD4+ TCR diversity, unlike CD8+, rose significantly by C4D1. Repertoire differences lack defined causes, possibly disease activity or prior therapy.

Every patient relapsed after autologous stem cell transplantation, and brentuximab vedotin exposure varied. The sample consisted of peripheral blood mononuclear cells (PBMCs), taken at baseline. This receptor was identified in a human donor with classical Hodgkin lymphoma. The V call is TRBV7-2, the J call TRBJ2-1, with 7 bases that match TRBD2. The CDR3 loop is CASSLVGGAYNEQFF. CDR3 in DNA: TGTGCCAGCAGCTTAGTGGGGGGGGCCTACAATGAGCAGTTCTTC.